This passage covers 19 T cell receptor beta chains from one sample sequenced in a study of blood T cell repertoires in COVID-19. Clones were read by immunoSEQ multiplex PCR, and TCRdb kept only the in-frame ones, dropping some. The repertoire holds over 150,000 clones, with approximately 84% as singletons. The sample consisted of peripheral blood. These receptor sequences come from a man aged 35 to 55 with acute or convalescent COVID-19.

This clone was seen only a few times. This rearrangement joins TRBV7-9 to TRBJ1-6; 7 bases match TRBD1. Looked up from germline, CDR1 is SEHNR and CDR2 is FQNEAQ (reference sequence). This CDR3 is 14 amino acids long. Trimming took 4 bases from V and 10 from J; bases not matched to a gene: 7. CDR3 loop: CASSSGTDSSPLHF. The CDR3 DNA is TGTGCCAGCAGCTCCGGGACAGATAGCTCACCCCTCCACTTT.

The CDR3 here is CASSQRRENIQYF. The DNA of the CDR3 is TGCGCCAGCAGCCAACGCCGGGAAAACATTCAGTACTTC. The chain has TRBV4-1 and TRBJ2-4; D is undetermined. The germline CDR1 and CDR2 sequences are MGHRA and YSYEKL. Deletions cut 2 bases from V and 5 bases from J, with 7 bases between. CDR3 length equals 13 residues.

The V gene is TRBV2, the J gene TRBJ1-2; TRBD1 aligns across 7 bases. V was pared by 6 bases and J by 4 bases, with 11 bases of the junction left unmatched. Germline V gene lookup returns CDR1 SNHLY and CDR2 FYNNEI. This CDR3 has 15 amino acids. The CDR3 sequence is CASRERQGTAYGYTF. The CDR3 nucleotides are TGTGCCAGCAGGGAGCGACAAGGGACAGCCTATGGCTACACCTTC.

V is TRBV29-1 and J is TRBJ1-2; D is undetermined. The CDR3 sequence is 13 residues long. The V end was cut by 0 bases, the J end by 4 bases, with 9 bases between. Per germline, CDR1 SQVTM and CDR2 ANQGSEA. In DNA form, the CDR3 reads TGCAGCGTTGAAGATCCGGGGATCTATGGCTACACCTTC. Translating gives CSVEDPGIYGYTF.

The CDR3: CAWTSGFGYTQYF. As DNA, the CDR3 is TGTGCCTGGACCTCGGGATTTGGGTATACGCAGTATTTT. The genes are TRBV30 and TRBJ2-3; D is possibly TRBD2 (5 bases). Germline values: CDR1 GTSNPN, CDR2 SVGIG (reference sequence). Deletions cut 4 bases from V and 7 bases from J, with 15 bases between. CDR3 size: 13 residues. Full variable domain (remainder filled in from reference TRBV30 and TRBJ2-3): SQTIHQWPATLVQPVGSPLSLECTVEGTSNPNLYWYRQAAGRGLQLLFYSVGIGQISSEVPQNLSASRPQDRQFILSSKKLLLSDSGFYLCAWTSGFGYTQYFGPGTRLTVL.

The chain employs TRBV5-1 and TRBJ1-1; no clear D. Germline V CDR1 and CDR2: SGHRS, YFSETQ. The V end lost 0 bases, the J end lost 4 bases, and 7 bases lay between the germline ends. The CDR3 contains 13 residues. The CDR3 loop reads CASSLVVSTEAFF. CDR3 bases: TGCGCCAGCAGCTTGGTTGTGAGCACTGAAGCTTTCTTT.

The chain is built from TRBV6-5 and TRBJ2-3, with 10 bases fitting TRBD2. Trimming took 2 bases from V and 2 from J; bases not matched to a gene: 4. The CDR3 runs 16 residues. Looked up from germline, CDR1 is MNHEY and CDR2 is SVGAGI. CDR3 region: CASSYDLAGVTDTQYF. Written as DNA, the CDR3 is TGTGCCAGCAGTTACGACCTAGCGGGGGTCACAGATACGCAGTATTTT.

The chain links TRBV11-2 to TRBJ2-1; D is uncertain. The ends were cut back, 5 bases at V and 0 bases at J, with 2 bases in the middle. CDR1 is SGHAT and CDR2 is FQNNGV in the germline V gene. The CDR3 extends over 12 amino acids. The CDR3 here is CASSHSYNEQFF. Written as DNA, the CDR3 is TGTGCCAGCAGCCACTCCTACAATGAGCAGTTCTTC.

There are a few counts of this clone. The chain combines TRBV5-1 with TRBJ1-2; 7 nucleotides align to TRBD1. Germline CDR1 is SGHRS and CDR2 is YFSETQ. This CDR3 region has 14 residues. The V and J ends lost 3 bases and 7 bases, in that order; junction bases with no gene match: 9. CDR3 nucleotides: TGCGCCAGCAGCTCGGGACAGCCCAGTGCTGGCTACACCTTC. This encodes CASSSGQPSAGYTF. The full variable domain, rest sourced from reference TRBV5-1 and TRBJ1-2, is KAGVTQTPRYLIKTRGQQVTLSCSPISGHRSVSWYQQTPGQGLQFLFEYFSETQRNKGNFPGRFSGRQFSNSRSEMNVSTLELGDSALYLCASSSGQPSAGYTFGSGTRLTVV.

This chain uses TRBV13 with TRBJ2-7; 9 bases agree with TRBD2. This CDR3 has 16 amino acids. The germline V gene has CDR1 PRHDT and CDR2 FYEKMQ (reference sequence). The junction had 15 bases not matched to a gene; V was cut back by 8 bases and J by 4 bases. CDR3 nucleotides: TGTGCCAGCGGCCCTGGTATAAGCGGGGGGAGGTACGAGCAGTACTTC. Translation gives CASGPGISGGRYEQYF. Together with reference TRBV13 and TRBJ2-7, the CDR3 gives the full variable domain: AAGVIQSPRHLIKEKRETATLKCYPIPRHDTVYWYQQGPGQDPQFLISFYEKMQSDKGSIPDRFSAQQFSDYHSELNMSSLELGDSALYFCASGPGISGGRYEQYFGPGTRLTVT.

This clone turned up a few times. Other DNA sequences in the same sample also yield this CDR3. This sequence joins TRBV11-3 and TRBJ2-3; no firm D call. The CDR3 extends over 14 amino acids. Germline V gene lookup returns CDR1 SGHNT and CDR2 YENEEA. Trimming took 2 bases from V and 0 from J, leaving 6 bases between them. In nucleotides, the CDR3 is TGTGCCAGCAGCTTAACCAGTAGCACAGATACGCAGTATTTT. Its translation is CASSLTSSTDTQYF.

The CDR3 nucleotides are TGCGCCAGCAGCCAAGAGGCCCTAGGTGAGCAGTTCTTC. Amino acid sequence: CASSQEALGEQFF. The gene calls are TRBV4-3 and TRBJ2-1; D gene uncertain. CDR1 is LGHNA, CDR2 YSLEER, per germline. V was pared by 0 bases and J by 9 bases, with 9 bases between. The CDR3 length is 13 residues.

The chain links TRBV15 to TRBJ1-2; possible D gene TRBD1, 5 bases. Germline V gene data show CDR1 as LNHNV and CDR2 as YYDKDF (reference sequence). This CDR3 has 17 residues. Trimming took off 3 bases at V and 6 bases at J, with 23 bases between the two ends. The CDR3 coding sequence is TGTGCCACCAGCAGGACCTTTCAGCAAGTGGGGGGGAATGGCTACACCTTC. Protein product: CATSRTFQQVGGNGYTF.

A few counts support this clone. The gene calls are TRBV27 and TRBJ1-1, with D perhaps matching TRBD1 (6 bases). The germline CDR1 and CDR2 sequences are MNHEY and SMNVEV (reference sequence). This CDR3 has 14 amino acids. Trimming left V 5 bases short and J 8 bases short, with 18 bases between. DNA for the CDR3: TGTGCCAGCAGTCGGGGGGGGCCCTCGTCGGAAGCTTTCTTT. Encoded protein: CASSRGGPSSEAFF.

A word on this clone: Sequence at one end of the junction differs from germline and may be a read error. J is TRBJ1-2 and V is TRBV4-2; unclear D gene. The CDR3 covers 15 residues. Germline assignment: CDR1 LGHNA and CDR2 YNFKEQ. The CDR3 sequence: CANSQGWGDVMSYTF. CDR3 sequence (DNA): TGTGCCAACAGCCAAGGCTGGGGAGATGTTATGAGCTACACCTTC.

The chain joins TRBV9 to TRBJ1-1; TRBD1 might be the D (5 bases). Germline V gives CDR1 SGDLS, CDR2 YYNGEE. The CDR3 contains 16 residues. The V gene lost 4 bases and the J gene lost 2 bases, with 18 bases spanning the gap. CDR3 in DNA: TGTGCCAGCAGCCCCCATTCAGGGCTGACAAACACTGAAGCTTTCTTT. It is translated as CASSPHSGLTNTEAFF.

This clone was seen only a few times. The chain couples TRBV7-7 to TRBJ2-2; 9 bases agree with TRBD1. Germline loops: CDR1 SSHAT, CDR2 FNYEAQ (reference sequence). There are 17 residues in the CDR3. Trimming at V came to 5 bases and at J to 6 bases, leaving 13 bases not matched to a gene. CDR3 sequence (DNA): TGTGCCAGCAGCCTCGAACTTTGGACAGGGGAGGCCGGGGAGCTGTTTTTT. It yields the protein CASSLELWTGEAGELFF. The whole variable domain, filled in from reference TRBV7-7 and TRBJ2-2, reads GAGVSQSPRYKVTKRGQDVTLRCDPISSHATLYWYQQALGQGPEFLTYFNYEAQPDKSGLPSDRFSAERPEGSISTLTIQRTEQRDSAMYRCASSLELWTGEAGELFFGEGSRLTVL.

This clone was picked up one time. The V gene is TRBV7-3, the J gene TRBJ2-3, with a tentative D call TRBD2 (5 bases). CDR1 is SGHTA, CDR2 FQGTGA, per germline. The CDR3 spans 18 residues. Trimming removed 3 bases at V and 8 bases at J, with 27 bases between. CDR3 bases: TGTGCCAGCAGCTTCTTTACCTGGACTCACGGAGTATGGGGTACGCAGTATTTT. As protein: CASSFFTWTHGVWGTQYF.

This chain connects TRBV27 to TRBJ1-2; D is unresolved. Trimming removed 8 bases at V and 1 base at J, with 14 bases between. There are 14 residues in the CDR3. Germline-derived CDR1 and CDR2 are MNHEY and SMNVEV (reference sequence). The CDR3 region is CASGLRYDNYGYTF. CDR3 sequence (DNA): TGTGCCAGCGGACTGCGATATGATAACTATGGCTACACCTTC.